Listed below are T cell receptor beta chains from one sample, sequenced in a study of control samples from healthy donors and cancer patients. Sequencing was performed with immunoSEQ multiplex PCR; in TCRdb, only in-frame clones are kept and a portion is missing. This table has about 92,000 clones, 82% appearing once. Input material: blood. The receptors derive from a woman aged 60-75 years in good health. Each CDR3 is given with its conserved first and last residue. The D gene is left open where the match is weak. Clone size is given for some rows only: seen once, a few or many times, or a class if the clone is expanded.

v_call	j_call	clone_size	d_call	cdr3_nt	cdr3_aa
TRBV6-2/TRBV6-3	TRBJ2-7	NA	TRBD2	TGTGCCAGCAGTCCCGCTATAGCGGGAACCTACGAGCAGTACTTC	CASSPAIAGTYEQYF
TRBV2	TRBJ2-1	NA	TRBD1	TGTGCCAGCAGTGAACGAAGGACAGGGAATGAGCAGTTCTTC	CASSERRTGNEQFF
TRBV15	TRBJ1-3	NA	NA	TGTGCCACCAGCAGATCAACAGTTGGAAACACCATATATTTT	CATSRSTVGNTIYF
TRBV29-1	TRBJ2-7	NA	NA	TGCAGCGTTGCGCCAGGTAGCTCCTACGAGCAGTACTTC	CSVAPGSSYEQYF
TRBV5-1	TRBJ1-1	once	NA	TGCGCCAGCAGCTTGACAGGTCCGGGGGTCACTGAAGCTTTCTTT	CASSLTGPGVTEAFF
TRBV28	TRBJ2-1	NA	NA	TGTGCCAGCAGGACCCCGAATTACAATGAGCAGTTCTTC	CASRTPNYNEQFF
TRBV4-3	TRBJ2-5	NA	TRBD2	TGCGCCAGCAGCCATAGTCGGACTAGCGGGGGCCCCCAAGAGACCCAGTACTTC	CASSHSRTSGGPQETQYF
TRBV19	TRBJ1-1	NA	NA	TGTGCCAGTAGTCACGGACAGATGAACACTGAAGCTTTCTTT	CASSHGQMNTEAFF
TRBV7-2	TRBJ2-5	NA	TRBD2	TGTGCCAGCAGAAGAGCGGGACTAGCGGTTCAAGAGACCCAGTACTTC	CASRRAGLAVQETQYF
TRBV6-5	TRBJ2-7	NA	NA	TGTGCCAGCAGTTACTCGCTTTTGAGTTCCTACGAGCAGTACTTC	CASSYSLLSSYEQYF
TRBV21-1	TRBJ1-1	NA	NA	TGTGCCAGCAGCAAAGTGCAAGACGACACTGAAGCTTTCTTT	CASSKVQDDTEAFF
TRBV15	TRBJ2-3	NA	NA	TGTGCCACCCGGGATAGGGGGAGCACAGATACGCAGTATTTT	CATRDRGSTDTQYF
TRBV29-1	TRBJ1-2	NA	TRBD1	TGCAGCGTTGAGGAGAGACAGGGGATCTATGGCTACACCTTC	CSVEERQGIYGYTF
TRBV9	TRBJ2-3	once	NA	TGTGCCAGCAGCGTAGGTTTCAGCACAGATACGCAGTATTTT	CASSVGFSTDTQYF
TRBV6-5	TRBJ1-2	NA	NA	TGTGCCAGCAGCCTACTATATCGGGCTAACTATGGCTACACCTTC	CASSLLYRANYGYTF
TRBV18	TRBJ1-1	NA	NA	TGTGCCAGCTCAGACCAAGTGAACACTGAAGCTTTCTTT	CASSDQVNTEAFF
TRBV7-8	TRBJ1-3	NA	NA	TGTGCCAGCAGCTTAAAGGGTGACGGATCCCCGAAATTAGGAAACACCATATATTTT	CASSLKGDGSPKLGNTIYF
TRBV28	TRBJ1-2	NA	TRBD1	TGTGCCAGCAGTTTATCCGACAGGGGGGTCTATGGCTACACCTTC	CASSLSDRGVYGYTF
TRBV4-2	TRBJ2-1	NA	NA	TGTGCCAGCAGCCAAGACAGGGTGTTTGAGCAGTTCTTC	CASSQDRVFEQFF
TRBV7-9	TRBJ2-7	NA	TRBD1	TGTGCCAGCAGCTTAGTGGGGGTGAGACAGGGGAGCTACGAGCAGTACTTC	CASSLVGVRQGSYEQYF
TRBV28	TRBJ1-6	NA	NA	TGTGCCAGCAAAGAAGGGCAGTCCTATAATTCACCCCTCCACTTT	CASKEGQSYNSPLHF
TRBV19	TRBJ1-5	NA	TRBD1	TGTGCCAGCCATAGTACAGGGGCGCGGGGTCAGCCCCAGCATTTT	CASHSTGARGQPQHF
TRBV11-3	TRBJ2-6	few	NA	TGTGCCAGCAGCCTAGGGTTGGCGGGAAAGTCTGGGGCCAACGTCCTGACTTTC	CASSLGLAGKSGANVLTF
TRBV19	TRBJ1-2	few	NA	TGTGCCAGTAGTATCCGGGGGCGAGACTATGGCTACACCTTC	CASSIRGRDYGYTF
TRBV21-1	TRBJ2-4	NA	NA	TGTGCCAGCAGGCGAAACAGGGAAAACATTCAGTACTTC	CASRRNRENIQYF
TRBV4-3	TRBJ2-7	NA	TRBD2	TGCGCCAGCAGCCAAGATAGGGGACTAAGCGGGAAGTACGAGCAGTACTTC	CASSQDRGLSGKYEQYF
TRBV15	TRBJ2-1	NA	TRBD2	TGTGCCACCAGCAGCAGAGTAGTAGCGGGGGGGTGGAATGAGCAGTTCTTC	CATSSRVVAGGWNEQFF
TRBV5-1	TRBJ1-6	NA	NA	TGCGCCAGCAGCGCGCAAAATTCACCCCTCCACTTT	CASSAQNSPLHF
TRBV2	TRBJ1-1	NA	NA	TGTGCCAGCGGCAGGACAGTCATGAACACTGAAGCTTTCTTT	CASGRTVMNTEAFF
TRBV6-1	TRBJ1-5	NA	NA	TGTGCCAGCAGTGAAGAGGAGGGGTGGGGCCTAGCCCGGCGCAATCAGCCCCAGCATTTT	CASSEEEGWGLARRNQPQHF
TRBV6-5	TRBJ2-3	NA	TRBD2	TGTGCCAGCAGTTACTCTAGCGGGAGTAAGGATACGCAGTATTTT	CASSYSSGSKDTQYF
TRBV5-1	TRBJ2-1	NA	NA	TGCGCCAGCAGCCCCGGAGGTAGTAGCAATGAGCAGTTCTTC	CASSPGGSSNEQFF
TRBV10-3	TRBJ1-1	NA	NA	TGTGCCGTCACGGACAAGGTCACTGAAGCTTTCTTT	CAVTDKVTEAFF
TRBV27	TRBJ1-1	NA	TRBD1	TGTGCCAGCAGTTCCCCCGGACAGGGGATGACTGAAGCTTTCTTT	CASSSPGQGMTEAFF
TRBV2	TRBJ1-2	NA	TRBD1	TGTGCCAGCAGAGGGACAGGGGCTAACTATGGCTACACCTTC	CASRGTGANYGYTF
TRBV6-6	TRBJ1-2	NA	NA	TGTGCCAGCAGTAAAGGGCAGACGCTATATGGCTACACCTTC	CASSKGQTLYGYTF
TRBV6-5	TRBJ1-5	NA	NA	TGTGCCAGCAGGGGGGGGGTTGGGAGCAATCAGCCCCAGCATTTT	CASRGGVGSNQPQHF
TRBV9	TRBJ2-7	NA	NA	TGTGCCAGCAGCGTAGGGGGACGCAGACTCGACGAGCAGTACTTC	CASSVGGRRLDEQYF
TRBV5-1	TRBJ2-6	NA	NA	TGCGCCAGCAGCAAGCCCGTCTCTGGGGCCAACGTCCTGACTTTC	CASSKPVSGANVLTF
TRBV11-2	TRBJ2-5	NA	NA	TGTGCCAGCAGCTTAAGGGAGACCCAGTACTTC	CASSLRETQYF
TRBV6-5	TRBJ1-5	NA	NA	TGTGCCAGCAGGGGGGCCGGGCGGGCTAATCAGCCCCAGCATTTT	CASRGAGRANQPQHF